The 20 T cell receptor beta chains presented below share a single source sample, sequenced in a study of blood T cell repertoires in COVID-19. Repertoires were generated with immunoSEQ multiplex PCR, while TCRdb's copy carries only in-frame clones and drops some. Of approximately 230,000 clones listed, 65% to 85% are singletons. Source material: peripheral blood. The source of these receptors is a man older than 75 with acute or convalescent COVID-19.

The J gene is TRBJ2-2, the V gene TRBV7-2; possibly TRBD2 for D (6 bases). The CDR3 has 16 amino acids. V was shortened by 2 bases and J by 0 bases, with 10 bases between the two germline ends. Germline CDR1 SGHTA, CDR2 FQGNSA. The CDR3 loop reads CASSLYGGTNTGELFF. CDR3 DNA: TGTGCCAGCAGCTTATATGGCGGGACGAACACCGGGGAGCTGTTTTTT.

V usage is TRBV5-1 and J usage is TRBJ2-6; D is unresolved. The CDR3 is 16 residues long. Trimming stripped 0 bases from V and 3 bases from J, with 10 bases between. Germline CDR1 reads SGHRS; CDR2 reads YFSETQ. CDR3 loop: CASSLAAGSGANVLTF. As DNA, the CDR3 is TGCGCCAGCAGCTTGGCCGCAGGTAGTGGGGCCAACGTCCTGACTTTC.

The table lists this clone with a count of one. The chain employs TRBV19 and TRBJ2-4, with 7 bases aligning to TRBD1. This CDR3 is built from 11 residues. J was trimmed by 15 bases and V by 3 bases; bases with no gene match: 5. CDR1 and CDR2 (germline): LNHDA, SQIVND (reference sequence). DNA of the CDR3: TGTGCCAGTAGTATCCTGGGACAGCTGTACTTC. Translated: CASSILGQLYF.

CDR3 sequence reads: CASSQTGGYGYTF. The CDR3 DNA reads TGTGCCAGTAGCCAGACAGGCGGCTATGGCTACACCTTC. The rearrangement links TRBV19 to TRBJ1-2; D might be TRBD1 (6 bases). The CDR3 sequence is 13 residues long. CDR1 is LNHDA and CDR2 is SQIVND in the germline V gene (reference sequence). The V and J ends lost 6 bases and 4 bases respectively, with 12 bases between them.

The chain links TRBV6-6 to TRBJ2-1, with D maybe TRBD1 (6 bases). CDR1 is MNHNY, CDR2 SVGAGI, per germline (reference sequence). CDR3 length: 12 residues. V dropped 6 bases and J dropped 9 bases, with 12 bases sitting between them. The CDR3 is CASSSNRVEQFF. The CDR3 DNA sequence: TGTGCCAGCAGCTCCAACAGGGTTGAGCAGTTCTTC.

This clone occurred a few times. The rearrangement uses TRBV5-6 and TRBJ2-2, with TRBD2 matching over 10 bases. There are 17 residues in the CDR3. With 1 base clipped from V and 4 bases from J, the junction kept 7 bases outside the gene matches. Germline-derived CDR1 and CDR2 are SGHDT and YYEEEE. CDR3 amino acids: CASSLFGTSVSTGELFF. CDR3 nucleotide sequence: TGTGCCAGCAGCTTGTTCGGGACTAGCGTCAGCACCGGGGAGCTGTTTTTT.

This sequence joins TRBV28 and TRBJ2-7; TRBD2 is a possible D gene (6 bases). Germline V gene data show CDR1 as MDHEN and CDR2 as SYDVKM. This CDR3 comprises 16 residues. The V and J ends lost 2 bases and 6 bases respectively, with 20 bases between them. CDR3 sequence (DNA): TGTGCCAGCAGTTTACGCCAAGGGCGGGGCCGCATCGAGCAGTACTTC. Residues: CASSLRQGRGRIEQYF.

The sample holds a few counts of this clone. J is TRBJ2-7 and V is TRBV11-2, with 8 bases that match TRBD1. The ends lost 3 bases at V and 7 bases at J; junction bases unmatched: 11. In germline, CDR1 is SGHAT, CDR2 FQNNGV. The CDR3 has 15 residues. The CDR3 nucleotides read TGTGCCAGCAGCTTCGACAGGGGCTCGGGAAAGGAGCAGTACTTC. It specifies CASSFDRGSGKEQYF.

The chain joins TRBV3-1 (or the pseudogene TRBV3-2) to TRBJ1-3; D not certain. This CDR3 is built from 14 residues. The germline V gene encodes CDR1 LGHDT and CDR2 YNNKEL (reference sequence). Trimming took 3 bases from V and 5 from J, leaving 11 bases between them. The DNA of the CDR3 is TGTGCCAGCAGCCATGACGGGGTCAGAAACACCATATATTTT. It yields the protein CASSHDGVRNTIYF.

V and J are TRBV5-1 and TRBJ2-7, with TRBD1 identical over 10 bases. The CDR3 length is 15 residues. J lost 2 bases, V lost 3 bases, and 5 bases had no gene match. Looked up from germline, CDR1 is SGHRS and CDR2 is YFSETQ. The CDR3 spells CASSWGQGTTYEQYF. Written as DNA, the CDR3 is TGCGCCAGCAGCTGGGGACAGGGGACTACCTACGAGCAGTACTTC.

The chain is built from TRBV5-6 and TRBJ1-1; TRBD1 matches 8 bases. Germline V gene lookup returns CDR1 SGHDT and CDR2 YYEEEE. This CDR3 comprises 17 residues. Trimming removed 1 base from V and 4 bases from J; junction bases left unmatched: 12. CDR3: CASSLFVRGQGATEAFF. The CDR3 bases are TGTGCCAGCAGCTTGTTTGTTCGCGGACAGGGTGCCACTGAAGCTTTCTTT. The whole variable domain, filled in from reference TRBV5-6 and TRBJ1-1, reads DAGVTQSPTHLIKTRGQQVTLRCSPKSGHDTVSWYQQALGQGPQFIFQYYEEEERQRGNFPDRFSGHQFPNYSSELNVNALLLGDSALYLCASSLFVRGQGATEAFFGQGTRLTVV.

The chain's CDR3 is CSVGGTIPDNEQFF. The CDR3 DNA is TGCAGCGTTGGGGGGACTATCCCCGACAATGAGCAGTTCTTC. The chain combines TRBV29-1 with TRBJ2-1; 7 nucleotides agree with TRBD2. Germline V gives CDR1 SQVTM, CDR2 ANQGSEA. The CDR3 spans 14 residues. The V segment lost 4 bases and the J segment 5 bases; nucleotides outside the gene matches: 8.

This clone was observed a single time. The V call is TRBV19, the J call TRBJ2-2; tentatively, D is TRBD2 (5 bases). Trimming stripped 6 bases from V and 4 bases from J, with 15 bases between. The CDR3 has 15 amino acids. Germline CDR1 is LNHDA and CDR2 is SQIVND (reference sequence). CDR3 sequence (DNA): TGTGCCAGTAGGGTTTCGGGGTTGCCCACCGGGGAGCTGTTTTTT. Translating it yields CASRVSGLPTGELFF. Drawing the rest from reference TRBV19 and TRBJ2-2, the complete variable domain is DGGITQSPKYLFRKEGQNVTLSCEQNLNHDAMYWYRQDPGQGLRLIYYSQIVNDFQKGDIAEGYSVSREKKESFPLTVTSAQKNPTAFYLCASRVSGLPTGELFFGEGSRLTVL.

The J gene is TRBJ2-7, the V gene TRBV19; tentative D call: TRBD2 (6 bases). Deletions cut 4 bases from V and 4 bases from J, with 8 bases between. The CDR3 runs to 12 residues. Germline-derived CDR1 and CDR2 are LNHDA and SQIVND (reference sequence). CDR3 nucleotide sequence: TGTGCCAGTAGTACGAGCGGGTACGAGCAGTACTTC. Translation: CASSTSGYEQYF.

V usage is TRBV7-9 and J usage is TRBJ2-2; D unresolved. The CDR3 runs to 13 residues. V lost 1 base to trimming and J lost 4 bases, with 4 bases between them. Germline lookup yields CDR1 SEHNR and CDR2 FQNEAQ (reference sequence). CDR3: CASSLGATGELFF. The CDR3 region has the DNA TGTGCCAGCAGCTTAGGGGCCACCGGGGAGCTGTTTTTT.

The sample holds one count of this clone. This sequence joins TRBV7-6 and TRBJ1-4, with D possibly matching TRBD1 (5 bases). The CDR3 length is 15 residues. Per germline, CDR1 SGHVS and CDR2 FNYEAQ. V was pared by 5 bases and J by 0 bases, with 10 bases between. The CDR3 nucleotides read TGTGCCAGCAGCCCCAGGGAGGCAACTAATGAAAAACTGTTTTTT. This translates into CASSPREATNEKLFF.

The DNA of the CDR3 is TGTGCCAGCAGCTTTCACTCGCGGGAGACAGATACGCAGTATTTT. It translates to CASSFHSRETDTQYF. This chain uses TRBV5-5 with TRBJ2-3, with 7 bases lining up with TRBD2. The CDR3 sequence is 15 residues long. The germline CDR1 and CDR2 sequences are SGHKS and YYEKEE (reference sequence). V dropped 2 bases and J dropped 3; count of bases not matched to a gene: 6. Full variable domain (outside the CDR3, taken from reference TRBV5-5 and TRBJ2-3): DAGVTQSPTHLIKTRGQQVTLRCSPISGHKSVSWYQQVLGQGPQFIFQYYEKEERGRGNFPDRFSARQFPNYSSELNVNALLLGDSALYLCASSFHSRETDTQYFGPGTRLTVL.

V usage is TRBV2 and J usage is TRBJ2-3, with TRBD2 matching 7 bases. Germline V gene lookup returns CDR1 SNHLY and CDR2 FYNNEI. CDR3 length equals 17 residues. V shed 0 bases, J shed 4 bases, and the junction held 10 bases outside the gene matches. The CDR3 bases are TGTGCCAGCAGTGAAGCTGAGACTAGCAGTGCCTCAGATACGCAGTATTTT. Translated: CASSEAETSSASDTQYF.

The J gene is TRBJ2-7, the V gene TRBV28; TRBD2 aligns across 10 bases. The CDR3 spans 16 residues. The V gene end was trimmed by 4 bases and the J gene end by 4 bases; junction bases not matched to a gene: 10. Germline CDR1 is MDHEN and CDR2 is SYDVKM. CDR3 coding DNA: TGTGCCAGCAGTTCAACTCTTAGCGGGAGGATATACGAGCAGTACTTC. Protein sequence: CASSSTLSGRIYEQYF.

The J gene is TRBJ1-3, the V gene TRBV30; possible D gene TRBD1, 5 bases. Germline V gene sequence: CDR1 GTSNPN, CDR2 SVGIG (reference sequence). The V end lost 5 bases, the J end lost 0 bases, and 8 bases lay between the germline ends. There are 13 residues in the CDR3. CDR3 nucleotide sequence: TGTGCCTGGGACAGCAGCTCTGGAAACACCATATATTTT. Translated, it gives CAWDSSSGNTIYF.